Shown below are 7 T cell receptor beta chains from a single sample sequenced in a study of T cells in Graves' hyperthyroidism and ophthalmopathy. TCR beta CDR3 regions were amplified from RNA transcripts. The HTBI set primed first-round TCR CDR3 RT-PCR. TCRdb reprocessed the multiplex PCR reads via MiXCR and lists one record per CDR3 protein. The repertoire holds fewer than 550,000 distinct CDR3 sequences, with approximately 15% as singletons. Sequencing was done on a sample of blood. The receptors derive from a woman under 30 with Graves' hyperthyroidism.

This clonotype was seen repeatedly, ten times or more. The chain couples TRBV6-1 to TRBJ2-1; 8 positions match TRBD2. The CDR3 runs to 15 residues. V lost 2 bases and J lost 9; bases outside the gene matches: 9. Germline V gene sequence: CDR1 MNHNS, CDR2 SASEGT. The CDR3 sequence is CASSETGTRKSEQFF. In nucleotides, the CDR3 is TGTGCCAGCAGTGAAACGGGGACTAGGAAGAGTGAGCAGTTCTTC.

This clonotype appeared many times. The gene calls are TRBV9 and TRBJ2-4, with 11 bases lining up with TRBD2. CDR1 is SGDLS, CDR2 YYNGEE, per germline. With V trimmed by 3 bases and J by 3 bases, 5 bases remained unmatched. This CDR3 is 16 amino acids long. CDR3 residues: CASSAASGGFKNIQYF. In DNA, the CDR3 is TGTGCCAGCAGCGCAGCTAGCGGGGGGTTCAAAAACATTCAGTACTTC.

In this sample, this clonotype turned up many times. V and J are TRBV3-1 and TRBJ1-5; no definite D call. CDR1 and CDR2 (germline): LGHDT, YNNKEL (reference sequence). This CDR3 region has 15 residues. V was cut by 0 bases and J by 1 base, with 7 bases left in between. For the CDR3, the DNA is TGTGCCAGCAGCCAAGAGGCGGGGAGCAATCAGCCCCAGCATTTT. It yields the protein CASSQEAGSNQPQHF. Full variable domain (missing parts from reference TRBV3-1 and TRBJ1-5): DTAVSQTPKYLVTQMGNDKSIKCEQNLGHDTMYWYKQDSKKFLKIMFSYNNKELIINETVPNRFSPKSPDKAHLNLHINSLELGDSAVYFCASSQEAGSNQPQHFGDGTRLSIL.

There are many counts of this clonotype. The chain recombines TRBV6-6 with TRBJ2-5; D is uncertain. The CDR3 contains 14 residues. Between the trimmed V and J ends, which lost 1 base and 4 bases, there was a span of 10 bases. CDR1 and CDR2 (germline): MNHNY, SVGAGI (reference sequence). For the CDR3, the DNA is TGTGCCAGCAGTTACTTAGGTATCCCAGAGACCCAGTACTTC. It is translated as CASSYLGIPETQYF.

Worth noting for this clonotype: A junction end diverges from the germline sequence, so it may reflect a read error. V usage is TRBV2 and J usage is TRBJ2-2; D is possibly TRBD2 (5 bases). CDR3 length: 11 amino acids. Per germline, CDR1 SNHLY and CDR2 FYNNEI. The CDR3 DNA reads TGTGCCAGCAGTGAGCCCGGGGAGCTGCTTTTT. The encoded protein is CASSEPGELLF.

This clonotype was seen at least ten times. The V and J genes are TRBV12-3 or TRBV12-4 and TRBJ2-2, with TRBD2 matching over 7 bases. V dropped 6 bases and J dropped 5; count of bases not matched to a gene: 6. This CDR3 is 14 amino acids long. The CDR3 DNA is TGTGCCAGCAGCCAGAGCGGGAAGACCGGGGAGCTGTTTTTT. Translation gives CASSQSGKTGELFF.

This clonotype occurred many times. The CDR3 nucleotides are TGTGCCAGCAGGGAGACAGGGTTTCGGTACACAGATACGCAGTATTTT. This encodes CASRETGFRYTDTQYF. The rearrangement joins TRBV12-3 or TRBV12-4 to TRBJ2-3; 7 nucleotides agree with TRBD1. This CDR3 comprises 16 residues. The J segment lost 2 bases and the V segment lost 6 bases, leaving 11 bases of the junction unmatched.